One sample yielded the 9 T cell receptor beta chains listed below, sequenced in a study of cytomegalovirus exposure and HLA in healthy donors. Amplification used 60 Vbeta primers and 13 Jbeta primers. Sequencing was performed with immunoSEQ multiplex PCR; in TCRdb, only in-frame clones are kept and a portion is missing. This repertoire shows 110,000 to 150,000 clones, 60% to 75% found once; its top ten account for about 7%. Sequencing used PBMCs. These receptors were obtained from a young man in good health and CMV-seronegative.

With respect to this clone: At one end the junction does not follow the germline gene, possibly because of a read error. The chain's CDR3 is CASRTLQAGAKWTGELLF. CDR3 in DNA: TGTGCCAGCAGGACTTTACAGGCGGGGGCGAAGTGGACCGGGGAGCTGCTTTTT. This chain uses TRBV27 with TRBJ2-2; tentatively, D is TRBD2 (7 bases). This CDR3 is built from 18 residues. Germline CDR1 reads MNHEY; CDR2 reads SMNVEV (reference sequence).

The chain has TRBV6-1 and TRBJ1-1, with TRBD1 matching over 8 bases. V shed 4 bases, J shed 4 bases, and the junction held 8 bases outside the gene matches. The CDR3 covers 15 residues. Germline V gene sequence: CDR1 MNHNS, CDR2 SASEGT. This CDR3 reads CASSALQGEVTEAFF. CDR3 nucleotide sequence: TGTGCCAGCAGTGCCTTACAGGGGGAGGTCACTGAAGCTTTCTTT.

The J gene is TRBJ1-2, the V gene TRBV7-2; 7 bases match TRBD1. The trim removed 5 bases at V and 0 bases at J, leaving 12 bases unmatched. The CDR3 is made up of 17 amino acids. Germline loops: CDR1 SGHTA, CDR2 FQGNSA. CDR3 in amino acids: CASSAAPGQFTNYGYTF. The DNA of the CDR3 is TGTGCCAGCAGCGCTGCTCCGGGACAGTTTACTAACTATGGCTACACCTTC.

This clone was observed once. The rearrangement uses TRBV19 and TRBJ2-5, with TRBD1 matching 8 bases. Trimming at V came to 5 bases and at J to 1 base, leaving 3 bases not matched to a gene. CDR1 and CDR2 from the germline V gene are LNHDA and SQIVND (reference sequence). CDR3 length: 14 residues. CDR3 sequence: CASSPGTGQETQYF. In DNA form, the CDR3 reads TGTGCCAGTAGTCCAGGGACAGGCCAAGAGACCCAGTACTTC.

The chain uses TRBV7-2 and TRBJ2-1; 13 nucleotides match TRBD2. The J segment lost 13 bases and the V segment lost 5 bases, leaving 5 bases of the junction unmatched. The CDR3 is 13 residues long. Germline V gives CDR1 SGHTA, CDR2 FQGNSA. The CDR3 loop reads CASSTGLAGVQFF. The CDR3 DNA is TGTGCCAGCAGCACTGGACTAGCGGGAGTTCAGTTCTTC.

This clone has just a few counts. The rearrangement uses TRBV6-1 and TRBJ2-7; no firm D call. CDR1 MNHNS and CDR2 SASEGT come from the germline V gene. Trimming shortened V by 2 bases and J by 3 bases, and 8 bases separated the two germline ends. The length of the CDR3 is 13 residues. CDR3 sequence: CASSETTSYEQYF. CDR3 DNA sequence: TGTGCCAGCAGTGAAACGACAAGCTACGAGCAGTACTTC.

The J gene is TRBJ2-3, the V gene TRBV28; TRBD1 aligns across 9 bases. The J segment lost 10 bases and the V segment lost 7 bases, leaving 21 bases of the junction unmatched. CDR1 is MDHEN, CDR2 SYDVKM, per germline. The CDR3 has 17 residues. The CDR3 nucleotides read TGTGCCAGCAATACTCATGGACAGGGGCCAAGAGGAGCGGCGCAGTATTTT. The encoded protein is CASNTHGQGPRGAAQYF.

The chain recombines TRBV28 with TRBJ1-6; TRBD1 is a possible D gene (5 bases). V lost 6 bases, J lost 8 bases, and 11 bases lay in between. CDR1 and CDR2 (germline): MDHEN, SYDVKM. This CDR3 contains 13 residues. CDR3 DNA: TGTGCCAGCAGCCTTAGACAGTATTCACCCCTCCACTTT. Its translation: CASSLRQYSPLHF.

The chain employs TRBV6-5 and TRBJ2-5; TRBD1 aligns across 7 bases. The end of the DNA aligns better with TRBJ2-7, so the J call may be wrong. The CDR3 extends over 16 amino acids. Per germline, CDR1 MNHEY and CDR2 SVGAGI. CDR3: CASSSVRLTGPREQYF. The CDR3 DNA follows: TGTGCCAGCAGTTCCGTCCGCCTGACAGGGCCCCGCGAGCAGTACTTC.